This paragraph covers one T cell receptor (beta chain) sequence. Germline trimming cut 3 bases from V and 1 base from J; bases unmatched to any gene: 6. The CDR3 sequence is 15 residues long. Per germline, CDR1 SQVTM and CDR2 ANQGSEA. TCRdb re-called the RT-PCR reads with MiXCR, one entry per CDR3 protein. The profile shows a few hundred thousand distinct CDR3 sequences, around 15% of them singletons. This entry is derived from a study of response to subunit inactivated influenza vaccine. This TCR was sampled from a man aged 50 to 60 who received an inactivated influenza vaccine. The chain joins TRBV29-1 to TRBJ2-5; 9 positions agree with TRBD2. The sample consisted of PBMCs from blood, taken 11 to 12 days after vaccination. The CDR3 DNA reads TGCAGCGTTGAGTCTAGCGGGGCGATCCAAGAGACCCAGTACTTC. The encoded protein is CSVESSGAIQETQYF.